This T cell receptor (beta chain) was captured by sequencing in a study of T cell repertoires in cytomegalovirus infection. Study overall: Public TCR beta signatures marked donors with CMV infection and the matching HLA.

Germline V gene lookup returns CDR1 MDHEN and CDR2 SYDVKM. Trimming removed 6 bases at V and 3 bases at J, with 12 bases between. The CDR3 sequence is 13 residues long. Turning to this clonotype: Its antigen is still unknown.

Each CDR3 protein is one row after TCRdb ran MiXCR on the reads. The table has about 310,000 distinct CDR3 sequences, just under 25% seen once. This sequence joins TRBV28 and TRBJ2-7, with D perhaps matching TRBD1 (5 bases). The material sequenced was cultured PBMCs, taken from culture after CMV antigen stimulation. The sequence derives from a human donor in good health (CMV status not recorded). Some clones in this sample may be carry-over from other donors' samples. CDR3 bases: TGTGCCAGCAGCCGCAGACAGATCTACGAGCAGTACTTC. Its translation: CASSRRQIYEQYF.